This TCR beta chain was observed in a study of OX40 agonist ivuxolimab in advanced cancers. Study-wide results and caveats: Expanded clones were, on average, more numerous among CD8+ T cells than CD4+.

Autoimmune disease history or systemic immunosuppression led to patients being barred. About this clone itself: Its cognate antigen is unknown.

The germline V and J ends were trimmed by 4 bases and 10 bases, with 20 bases remaining between them. The V gene's germline CDR1 is SGHRS and CDR2 YFSETQ. This CDR3 has 14 amino acids. Data came from immunoSEQ multiplex PCR; TCRdb stores just in-frame clones and leaves some out. The top ten clones hold 0.95% to 1.5% of a sample with around 67,000 clones, 75% to 90% of them seen once. This rearrangement joins TRBV5-1 to TRBJ1-1, with a tentative D call TRBD1 (5 bases). The sequence came from an adult with an advanced solid tumor such as melanoma, head and neck, liver or kidney cancer. Sample: CD4+ or CD8+ T cells sorted from blood, taken in a trial of the OX40 agonist ivuxolimab. The CDR3: CASSPDSLGRGAFF. CDR3 DNA: TGCGCCAGCAGCCCAGACAGCCTCGGGAGGGGAGCTTTCTTT.